Below, one T cell receptor beta chain is given with its context. What it binds is not known. Before thyroid surgery, none of the patients had received any treatment. The entry originates in a study of metastatic and nonmetastatic thyroid tumors. About the study: Malignant and benign thyroid patients had repertoires compared in peripheral blood and tumor or nodule tissue.

J was trimmed by 13 bases and V by 6 bases; bases with no gene match: 10. This CDR3 has 12 residues. CDR1 is MDHEN and CDR2 is SYDVKM in the germline V gene. Study-wide results and caveats: Malignant thyroid tumors reportedly had TCR beta diversity that was significantly higher than in benign nodules, in blood and tumor.

TCRdb reassembled clones from the PCR reads with MiXCR. Of 23,000 or so clones listed, approximately 28% are singletons. The rearrangement uses TRBV28 and TRBJ2-7; 9 bases align to TRBD1. The material sequenced was tumor tissue. The TCR was taken from a male donor with papillary thyroid cancer or a benign thyroid nodule (not recorded which). Some clones in this sample may be carry-over from other donors' samples. The CDR3 sequence is CASSLIRDRVYF. CDR3 bases: TGTGCCAGCAGCCTTATACGGGACAGGGTTTACTTC.